A single count supports the clone carrying this TCR beta chain. Its antigen is not identified. Per the original data handling: Filtering of immunoSEQ junctional sequences could not match full-length read filtering. Assay used: immunoSEQ multiplex PCR; TCRdb lists only in-frame clones, some missing. V, J and clone size are taken as reported in that table, and D and trimming were inferred from the DNA itself. This sample has fewer than 1 million clones, with roughly 96% found just once. Naive CD8 cells comprised CD45RO-negative, CCR7-positively selected cells, excluding terminally differentiated effector memory CD45RA+ cells. The data originate from a study of shared clonotypes between healthy human individuals. Whole-study findings and limits: Naive subsets, compared against memory subsets, generally had larger estimated richness values. Clonotypes not shared had lower generation probabilities than those common to all four donors. Rarefaction exposed incomplete sorted-subset sequencing despite large depth.

Trimming left V 3 bases short and J 6 bases short, with 13 bases between. This CDR3 region has 14 residues. CDR1 is SGDLS, CDR2 YYNGEE, per germline. The sequenced sample consisted of naive CD8+ T cells sorted from blood. This receptor was identified in a man under 40 in good health. This chain uses TRBV9 with TRBJ2-1; TRBD2 might be the D (6 bases). CDR3: CASSDTGSINEQFF. In DNA, the CDR3 is TGTGCCAGCAGCGATACCGGGAGTATCAATGAGCAGTTCTTC.